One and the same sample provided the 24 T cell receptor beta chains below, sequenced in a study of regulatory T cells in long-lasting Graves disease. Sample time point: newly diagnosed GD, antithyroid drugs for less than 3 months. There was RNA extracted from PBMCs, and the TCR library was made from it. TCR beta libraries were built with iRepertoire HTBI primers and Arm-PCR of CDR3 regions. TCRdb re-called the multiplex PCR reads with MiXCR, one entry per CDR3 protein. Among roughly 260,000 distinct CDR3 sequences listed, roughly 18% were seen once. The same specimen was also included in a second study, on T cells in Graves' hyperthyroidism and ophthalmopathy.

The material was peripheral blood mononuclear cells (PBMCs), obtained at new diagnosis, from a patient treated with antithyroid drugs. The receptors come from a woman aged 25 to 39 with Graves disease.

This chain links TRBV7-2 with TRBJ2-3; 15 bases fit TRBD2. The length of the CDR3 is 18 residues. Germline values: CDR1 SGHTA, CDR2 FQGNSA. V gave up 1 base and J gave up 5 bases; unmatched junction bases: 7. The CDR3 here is CASSLGTSGGAGGDTQYF. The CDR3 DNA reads TGTGCCAGCAGCTTAGGGACTAGCGGGGGGGCGGGGGGAGATACGCAGTATTTT.

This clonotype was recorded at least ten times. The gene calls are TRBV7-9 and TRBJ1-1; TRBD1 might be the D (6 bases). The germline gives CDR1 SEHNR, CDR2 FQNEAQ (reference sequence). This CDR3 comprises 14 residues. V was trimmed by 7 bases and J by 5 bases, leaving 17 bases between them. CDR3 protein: CASTRQESNTEAFF. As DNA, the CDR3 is TGTGCCAGCACCAGACAGGAGTCAAATACTGAAGCTTTCTTT.

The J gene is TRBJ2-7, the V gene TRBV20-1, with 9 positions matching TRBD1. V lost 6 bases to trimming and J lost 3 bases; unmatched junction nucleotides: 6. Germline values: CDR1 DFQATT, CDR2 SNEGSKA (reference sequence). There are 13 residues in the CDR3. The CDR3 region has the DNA TGCAGTGCCCGCCGGGACAGGGTCTACGAGCAGTACTTC. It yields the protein CSARRDRVYEQYF.

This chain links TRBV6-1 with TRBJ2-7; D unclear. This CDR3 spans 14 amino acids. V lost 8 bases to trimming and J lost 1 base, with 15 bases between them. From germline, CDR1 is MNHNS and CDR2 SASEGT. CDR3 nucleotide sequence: TGTGCCAGCCTCCCCGTCGGACGGTCCTACGAGCAGTACTTC. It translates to CASLPVGRSYEQYF.

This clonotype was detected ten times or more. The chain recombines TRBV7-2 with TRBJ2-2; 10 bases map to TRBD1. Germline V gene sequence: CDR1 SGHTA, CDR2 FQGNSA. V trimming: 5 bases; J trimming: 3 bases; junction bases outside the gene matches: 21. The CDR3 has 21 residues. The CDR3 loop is CASSAYEPGQGLRTDTGELFF. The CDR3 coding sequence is TGTGCCAGCAGCGCATACGAGCCGGGACAGGGGCTAAGGACGGACACCGGGGAGCTGTTTTTT.

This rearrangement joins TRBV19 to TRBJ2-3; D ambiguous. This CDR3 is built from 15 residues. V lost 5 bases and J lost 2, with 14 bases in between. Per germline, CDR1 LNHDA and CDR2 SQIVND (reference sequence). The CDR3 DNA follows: TGTGCCAGTAGTTCTCGCCAGACTTCCACAGATACGCAGTATTTT. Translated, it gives CASSSRQTSTDTQYF.

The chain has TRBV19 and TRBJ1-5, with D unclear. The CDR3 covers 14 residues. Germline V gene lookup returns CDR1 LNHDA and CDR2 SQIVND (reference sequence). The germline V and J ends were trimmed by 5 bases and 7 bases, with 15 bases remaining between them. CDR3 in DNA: TGTGCCAGTAGTCATAACCCGTACGGGCAGCCCCAGCATTTT. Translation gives CASSHNPYGQPQHF.

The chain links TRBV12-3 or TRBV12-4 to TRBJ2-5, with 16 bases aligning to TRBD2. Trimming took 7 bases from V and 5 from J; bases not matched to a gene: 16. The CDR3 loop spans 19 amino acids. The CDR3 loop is CASTPPGTSGGALGETQYF. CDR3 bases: TGTGCCAGCACCCCTCCCGGGACTAGCGGGGGGGCCTTGGGTGAGACCCAGTACTTC.

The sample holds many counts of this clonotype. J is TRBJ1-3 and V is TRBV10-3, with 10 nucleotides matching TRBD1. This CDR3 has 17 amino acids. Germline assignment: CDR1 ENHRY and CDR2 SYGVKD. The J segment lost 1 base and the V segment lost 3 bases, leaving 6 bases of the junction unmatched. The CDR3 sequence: CAISDRDRGSSGNTIYF. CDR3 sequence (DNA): TGTGCCATCAGTGATCGGGACAGGGGATCTTCTGGAAACACCATATATTTT.

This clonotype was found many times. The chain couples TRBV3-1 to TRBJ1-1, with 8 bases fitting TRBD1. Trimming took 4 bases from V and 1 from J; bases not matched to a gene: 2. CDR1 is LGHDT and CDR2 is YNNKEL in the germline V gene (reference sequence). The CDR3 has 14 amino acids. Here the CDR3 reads CASSRGQGNTEAFF. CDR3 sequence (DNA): TGTGCCAGCAGCCGAGGACAGGGGAACACTGAAGCTTTCTTT.

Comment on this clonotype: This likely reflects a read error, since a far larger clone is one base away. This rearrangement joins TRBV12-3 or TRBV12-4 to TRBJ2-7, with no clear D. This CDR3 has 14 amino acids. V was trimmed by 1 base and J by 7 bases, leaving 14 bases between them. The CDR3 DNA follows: TGTGCCAGCAGTTTAGGGTGGGGTTCGAATGAGCAGTACTTC. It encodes CASSLGWGSNEQYF.

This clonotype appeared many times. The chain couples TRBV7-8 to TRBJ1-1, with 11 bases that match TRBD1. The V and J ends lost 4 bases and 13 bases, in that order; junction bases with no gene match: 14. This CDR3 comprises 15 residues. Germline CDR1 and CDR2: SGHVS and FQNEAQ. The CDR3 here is CASSSQTGTGGFVFF. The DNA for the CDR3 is TGTGCCAGCAGCTCTCAAACCGGGACAGGGGGGTTCGTTTTCTTT.

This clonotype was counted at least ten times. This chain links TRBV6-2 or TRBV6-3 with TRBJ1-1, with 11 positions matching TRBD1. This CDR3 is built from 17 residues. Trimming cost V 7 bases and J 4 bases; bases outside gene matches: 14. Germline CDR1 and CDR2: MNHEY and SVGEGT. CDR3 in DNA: TGTGCCAGCACCTTTGGGGGACAGGGGGTTAGCAGCACTGAAGCTTTCTTT. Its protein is CASTFGGQGVSSTEAFF.

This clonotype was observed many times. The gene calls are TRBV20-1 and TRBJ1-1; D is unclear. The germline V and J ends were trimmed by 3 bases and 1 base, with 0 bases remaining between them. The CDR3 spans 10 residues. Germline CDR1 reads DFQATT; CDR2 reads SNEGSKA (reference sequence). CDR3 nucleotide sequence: TGCAGTGCTAGGAACACTGAAGCTTTCTTT. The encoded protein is CSARNTEAFF.

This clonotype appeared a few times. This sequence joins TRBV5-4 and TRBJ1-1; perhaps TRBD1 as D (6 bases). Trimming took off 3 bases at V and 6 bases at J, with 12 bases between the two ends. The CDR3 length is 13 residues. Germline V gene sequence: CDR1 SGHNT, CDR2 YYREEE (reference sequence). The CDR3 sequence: CASSSRQVSEAFF. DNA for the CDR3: TGTGCCAGCAGCTCGAGACAGGTTTCTGAAGCTTTCTTT.

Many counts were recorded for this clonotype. The CDR3 DNA sequence: TGTGCCAGCAGTCCCGGGACAGGGGCCGCAGATACGCAGTATTTT. Protein: CASSPGTGAADTQYF. V gene TRBV12-3 or TRBV12-4 combines with J gene TRBJ2-3; 10 bases map to TRBD1. CDR3 size: 15 residues. V was pared by 5 bases and J by 4 bases, with 6 bases of the junction left unmatched.

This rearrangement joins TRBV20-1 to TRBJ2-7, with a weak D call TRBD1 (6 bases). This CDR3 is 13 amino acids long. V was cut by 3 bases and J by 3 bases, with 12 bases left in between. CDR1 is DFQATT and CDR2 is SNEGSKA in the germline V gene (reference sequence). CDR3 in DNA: TGCAGTGCTAGTGACAGGAGCTACTACGAGCAGTACTTC. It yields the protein CSASDRSYYEQYF.

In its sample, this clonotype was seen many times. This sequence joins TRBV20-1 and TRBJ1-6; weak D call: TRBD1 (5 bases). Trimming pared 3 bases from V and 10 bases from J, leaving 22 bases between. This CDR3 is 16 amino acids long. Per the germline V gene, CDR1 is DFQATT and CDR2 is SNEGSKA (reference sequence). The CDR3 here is CSASPLGPDGGSPLHF. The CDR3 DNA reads TGCAGTGCTAGCCCCCTCGGGCCGGATGGGGGGTCACCCCTCCACTTT.

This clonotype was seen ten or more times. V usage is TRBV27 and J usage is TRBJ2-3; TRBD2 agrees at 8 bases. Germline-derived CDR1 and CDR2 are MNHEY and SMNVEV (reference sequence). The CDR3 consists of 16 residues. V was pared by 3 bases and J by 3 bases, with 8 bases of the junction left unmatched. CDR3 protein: CASSFPSGGGTDTQYF. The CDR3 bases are TGTGCCAGCAGTTTTCCCAGCGGGGGTGGAACAGATACGCAGTATTTT.

In nucleotides, the CDR3 is TGTGCCAGTAGTCCCGGGACAGGGGTTCTGACCGAGCAGTACTTC. Translated: CASSPGTGVLTEQYF. V usage is TRBV19 and J usage is TRBJ2-7; 10 bases line up with TRBD1. Germline values: CDR1 LNHDA, CDR2 SQIVND (reference sequence). V lost 5 bases, J lost 6 bases, and 10 bases stayed unmatched. The CDR3 is made up of 15 amino acids.

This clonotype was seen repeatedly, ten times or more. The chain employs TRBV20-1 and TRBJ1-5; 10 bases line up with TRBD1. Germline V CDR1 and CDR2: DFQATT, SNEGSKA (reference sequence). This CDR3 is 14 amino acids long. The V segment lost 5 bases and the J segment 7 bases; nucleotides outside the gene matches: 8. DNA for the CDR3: TGCAGTGCTCTCCGCCGGGACAGGGGCCAGCCCCAGCATTTT. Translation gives CSALRRDRGQPQHF.

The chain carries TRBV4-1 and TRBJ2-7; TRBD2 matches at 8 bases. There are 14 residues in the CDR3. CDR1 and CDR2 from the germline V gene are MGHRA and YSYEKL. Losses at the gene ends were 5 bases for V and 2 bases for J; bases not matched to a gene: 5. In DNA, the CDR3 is TGCGCCAGCAGCTCCCGGGGGGGGACCTACGAGCAGTACTTC. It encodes CASSSRGGTYEQYF.

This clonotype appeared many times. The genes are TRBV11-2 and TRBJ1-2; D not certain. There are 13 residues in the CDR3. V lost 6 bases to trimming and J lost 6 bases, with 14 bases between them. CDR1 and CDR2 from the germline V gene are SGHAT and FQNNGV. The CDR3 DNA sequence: TGTGCCAGCAGGCCTCAGAACGCGGATGGCTACACCTTC. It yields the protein CASRPQNADGYTF.

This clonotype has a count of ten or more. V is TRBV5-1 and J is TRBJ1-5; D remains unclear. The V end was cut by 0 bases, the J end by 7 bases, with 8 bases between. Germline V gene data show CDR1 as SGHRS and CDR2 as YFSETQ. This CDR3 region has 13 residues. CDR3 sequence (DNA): TGCGCCAGCAGCTTGGAGGTGGGGCAGCCCCAGCATTTT. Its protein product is CASSLEVGQPQHF.